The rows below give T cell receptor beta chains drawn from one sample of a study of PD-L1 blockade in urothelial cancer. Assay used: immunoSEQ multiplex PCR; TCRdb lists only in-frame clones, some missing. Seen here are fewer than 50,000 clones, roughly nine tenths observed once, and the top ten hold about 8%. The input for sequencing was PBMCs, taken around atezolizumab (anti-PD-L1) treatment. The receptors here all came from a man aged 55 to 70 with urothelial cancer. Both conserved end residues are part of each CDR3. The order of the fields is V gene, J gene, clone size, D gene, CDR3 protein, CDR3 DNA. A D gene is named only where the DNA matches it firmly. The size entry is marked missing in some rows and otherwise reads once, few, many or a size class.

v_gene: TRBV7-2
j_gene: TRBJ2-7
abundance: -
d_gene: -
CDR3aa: CASSLARAHEQYF
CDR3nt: TGTGCCAGCAGCTTAGCCAGGGCCCACGAGCAGTACTTC

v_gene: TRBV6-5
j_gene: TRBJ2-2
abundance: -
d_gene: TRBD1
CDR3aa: CASQGALNTGELFF
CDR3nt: TGTGCCAGCCAGGGGGCGCTTAACACCGGGGAGCTGTTTTTT

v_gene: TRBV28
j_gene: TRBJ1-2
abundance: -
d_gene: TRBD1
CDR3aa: CASSLFEYRGPHYGYTF
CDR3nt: TGTGCCAGCAGTTTATTCGAATACAGGGGGCCTCACTATGGCTACACCTTC

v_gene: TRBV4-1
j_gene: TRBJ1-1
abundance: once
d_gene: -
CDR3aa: CASSQDRTEAFF
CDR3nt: TGCGCCAGCAGCCAAGATCGGACAGAAGCTTTCTTT

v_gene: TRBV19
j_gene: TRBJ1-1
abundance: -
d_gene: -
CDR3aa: CASLVQGGMNTEAFF
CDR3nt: TGTGCCAGTCTGGTTCAGGGTGGGATGAACACTGAAGCTTTCTTT

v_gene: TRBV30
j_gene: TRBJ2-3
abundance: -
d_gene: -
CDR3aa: CAWSDGVAGDTSSTDTQYF
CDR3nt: TGTGCCTGGAGTGACGGCGTGGCGGGCGATACTTCTAGCACAGATACGCAGTATTTT

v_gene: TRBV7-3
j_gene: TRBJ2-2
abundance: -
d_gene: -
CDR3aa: CASSLEIGNTGELFF
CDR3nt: TGTGCCAGCAGCCTTGAAATCGGGAACACCGGGGAGCTGTTTTTT

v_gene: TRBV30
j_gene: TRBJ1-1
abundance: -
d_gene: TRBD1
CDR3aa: CAWKGDRLNTEAFF
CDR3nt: TGTGCCTGGAAGGGGGACAGATTAAACACTGAAGCTTTCTTT

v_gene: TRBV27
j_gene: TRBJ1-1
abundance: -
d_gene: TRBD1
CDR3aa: CASSFTGTGGFEAFF
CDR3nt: TGTGCCAGCAGTTTCACCGGGACAGGGGGTTTTGAAGCTTTCTTT

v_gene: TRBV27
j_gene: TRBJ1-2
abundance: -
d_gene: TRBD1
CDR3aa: CASRYDRGPNYGYTF
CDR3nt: TGTGCCAGCAGATATGACAGGGGGCCCAACTATGGCTACACCTTC

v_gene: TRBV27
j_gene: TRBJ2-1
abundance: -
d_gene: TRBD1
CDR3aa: CASSLSGQGVGNEQFF
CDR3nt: TGTGCCAGCAGTTTGTCGGGACAGGGGGTCGGCAATGAGCAGTTCTTC

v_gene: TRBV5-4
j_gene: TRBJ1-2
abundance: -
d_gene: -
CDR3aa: CASSLAGTDYGYTF
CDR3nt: TGTGCCAGCAGCTTGGCGGGTACCGACTATGGCTACACCTTC

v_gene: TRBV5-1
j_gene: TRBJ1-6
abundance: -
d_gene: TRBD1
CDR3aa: CASSIQGLRNSPLHF
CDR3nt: TGCGCCAGCAGCATACAGGGGCTGAGAAATTCACCCCTCCACTTT

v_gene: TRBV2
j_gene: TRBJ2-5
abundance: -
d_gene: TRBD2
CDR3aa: CASTGLAGDQETQYF
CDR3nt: TGTGCCAGCACGGGACTAGCGGGGGACCAAGAGACCCAGTACTTC

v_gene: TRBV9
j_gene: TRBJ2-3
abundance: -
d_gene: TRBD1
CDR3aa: CASSPGTELRDTQYF
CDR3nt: TGTGCCAGCAGCCCAGGGACAGAACTTCGGGATACGCAGTATTTT

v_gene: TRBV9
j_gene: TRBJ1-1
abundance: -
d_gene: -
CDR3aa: CASSVQVNTEAFF
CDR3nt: TGTGCCAGCAGCGTCCAGGTAAACACTGAAGCTTTCTTT

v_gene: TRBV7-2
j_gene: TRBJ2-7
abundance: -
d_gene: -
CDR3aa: CASSLVGGYEQYF
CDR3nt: TGTGCCAGCAGCTTAGTGGGGGGCTACGAGCAGTACTTC

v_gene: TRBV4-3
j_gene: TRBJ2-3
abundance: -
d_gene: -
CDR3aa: CASSPQGDTDTQYF
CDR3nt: TGCGCCAGCAGCCCCCAAGGGGACACAGATACGCAGTATTTT

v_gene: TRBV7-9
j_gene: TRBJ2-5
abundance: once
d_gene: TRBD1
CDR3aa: CASSSGTGGWQETQYF
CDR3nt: TGTGCCAGCAGTTCCGGGACAGGGGGCTGGCAAGAGACCCAGTACTTC

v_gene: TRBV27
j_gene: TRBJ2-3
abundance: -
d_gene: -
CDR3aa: CASSWQGFTDTQYF
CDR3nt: TGTGCCAGCAGTTGGCAGGGGTTTACAGATACGCAGTATTTT

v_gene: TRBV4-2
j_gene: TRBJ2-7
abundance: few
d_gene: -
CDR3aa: CASSQEFGVSYEQYF
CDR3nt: TGTGCCAGCAGCCAAGAATTCGGGGTTTCCTACGAGCAGTACTTC

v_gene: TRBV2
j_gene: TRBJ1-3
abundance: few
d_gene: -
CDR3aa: CASSEGHSSGNTIYF
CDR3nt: TGTGCCAGCAGTGAAGGACACAGCTCTGGAAACACCATATATTTT

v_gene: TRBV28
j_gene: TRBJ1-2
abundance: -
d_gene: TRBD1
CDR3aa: CATQTGQGYGYTF
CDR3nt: TGTGCCACTCAGACAGGGCAGGGCTATGGCTACACCTTC

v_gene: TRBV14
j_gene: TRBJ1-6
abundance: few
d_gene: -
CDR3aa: CASSHLTVYNSPLHF
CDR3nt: TGTGCCAGCAGCCATTTGACAGTTTATAATTCACCCCTCCACTTT

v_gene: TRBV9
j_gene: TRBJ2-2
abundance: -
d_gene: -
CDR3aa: CASSGQPRELFF
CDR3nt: TGTGCCAGCAGCGGACAACCACGGGAGCTGTTTTTT

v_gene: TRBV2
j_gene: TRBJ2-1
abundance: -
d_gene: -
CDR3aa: CASSDTRGNEQFF
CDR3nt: TGTGCCAGCAGTGACACGAGGGGGAATGAGCAGTTCTTC

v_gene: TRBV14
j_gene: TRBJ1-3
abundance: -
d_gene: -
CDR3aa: CASSQERVRSGNTIYF
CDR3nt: TGTGCCAGCAGCCAAGAGAGGGTTCGGTCTGGAAACACCATATATTTT

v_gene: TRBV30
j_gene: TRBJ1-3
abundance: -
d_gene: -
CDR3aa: CAWNRGNTIYF
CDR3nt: TGTGCCTGGAATCGGGGAAACACCATATATTTT

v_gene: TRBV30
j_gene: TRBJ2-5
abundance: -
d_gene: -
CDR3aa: CAWSVSSETQYF
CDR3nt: TGTGCCTGGAGTGTATCCAGTGAGACCCAGTACTTC

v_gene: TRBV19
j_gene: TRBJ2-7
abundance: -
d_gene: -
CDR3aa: CASSRSGLANYEQYF
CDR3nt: TGTGCCAGTAGTCGGTCGGGGTTAGCCAACTACGAGCAGTACTTC

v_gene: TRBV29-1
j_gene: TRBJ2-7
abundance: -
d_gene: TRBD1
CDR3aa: CSVEDQGAPYEQYF
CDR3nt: TGCAGCGTTGAAGACCAGGGGGCCCCCTACGAGCAGTACTTC

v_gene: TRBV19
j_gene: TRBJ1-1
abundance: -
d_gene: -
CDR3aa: CASSIATGNTEAFF
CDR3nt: TGTGCCAGTAGTATCGCCACAGGGAACACTGAAGCTTTCTTT

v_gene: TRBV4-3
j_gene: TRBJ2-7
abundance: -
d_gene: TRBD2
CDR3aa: CASSQEPLGGGGAHEQYF
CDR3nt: TGCGCCAGCAGCCAAGAACCATTAGGCGGCGGGGGGGCCCACGAGCAGTACTTC

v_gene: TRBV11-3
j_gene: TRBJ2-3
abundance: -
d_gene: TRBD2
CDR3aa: CASSYTSGGPTSTDTQYF
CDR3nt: TGTGCCAGCAGCTACACTAGCGGGGGTCCTACTAGCACAGATACGCAGTATTTT

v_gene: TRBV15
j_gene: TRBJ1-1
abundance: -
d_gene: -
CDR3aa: CATSMDRLTIEAFF
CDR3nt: TGTGCCACCAGCATGGACAGACTAACGATTGAAGCTTTCTTT

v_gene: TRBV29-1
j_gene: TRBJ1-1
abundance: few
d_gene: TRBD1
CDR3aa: CSGVRGRGEAFF
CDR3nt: TGCAGCGGAGTCAGGGGGCGCGGGGAGGCTTTCTTT

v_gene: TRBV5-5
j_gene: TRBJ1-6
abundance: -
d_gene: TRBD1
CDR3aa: CASSARQGGSSPLHF
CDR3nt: TGTGCCAGCAGCGCTCGACAGGGGGGGAGTTCACCCCTCCACTTT

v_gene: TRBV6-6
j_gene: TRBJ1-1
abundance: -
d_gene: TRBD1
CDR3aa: CASSLTGGTEAFF
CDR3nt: TGTGCCAGCAGTTTGACAGGGGGCACTGAAGCTTTCTTT

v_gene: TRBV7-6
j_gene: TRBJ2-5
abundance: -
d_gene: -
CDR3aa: CASSLDRETQYF
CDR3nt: TGTGCCAGCAGCTTAGATCGTGAGACCCAGTACTTC

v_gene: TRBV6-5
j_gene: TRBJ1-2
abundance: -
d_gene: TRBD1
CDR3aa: CASSYSIGQGSGGYTF
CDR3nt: TGTGCCAGCAGTTACTCGATTGGACAGGGGTCTGGAGGCTACACCTTC

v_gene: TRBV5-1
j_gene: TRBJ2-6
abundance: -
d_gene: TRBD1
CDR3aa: CASSSTGTGISGANVLTF
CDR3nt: TGCGCCAGCAGCTCTACCGGGACAGGGATCTCTGGGGCCAACGTCCTGACTTTC

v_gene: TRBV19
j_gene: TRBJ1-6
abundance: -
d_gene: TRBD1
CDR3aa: CASSIGAGTGNSPLHF
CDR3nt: TGTGCCAGTAGTATAGGAGCTGGGACAGGGAACTCACCCCTCCACTTT

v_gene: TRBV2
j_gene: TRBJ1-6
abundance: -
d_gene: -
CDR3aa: CASRSSNSPLHF
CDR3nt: TGTGCCAGCAGATCGAGTAATTCACCCCTCCACTTT